This TCR beta chain derives from a study of a mutant IDH1 vaccine in newly diagnosed glioma. Profiling relied on immunoSEQ multiplex PCR, and the TCRdb table lists in-frame clones only, not all of them. The table includes about 110,000 clones, roughly 88% detected once. CDR3 size: 15 residues. Germline V gene lookup returns CDR1 SGHNT and CDR2 YYREEE (reference sequence). Losses at the gene ends were 6 bases for V and 2 bases for J; bases not matched to a gene: 5. Time point in this sample: week 11, during vaccination. All doses held 300 ug of mutant IDH1 20-mer peptide, with topical imiquimod. A word on this clone: Its antigen remains unidentified.

V is TRBV5-4 and J is TRBJ2-3; 11 bases match TRBD1. Sequenced material: PBMCs, taken from a glioma patient whose treatment included an IDH1 peptide vaccine. The clonotype was recovered from a woman aged 45-60 years with glioma. CDR3 sequence (DNA): TGTGCCAGCAAGTTGGACAGGGGGCACACAGATACGCAGTATTTT. Translation gives CASKLDRGHTDTQYF.